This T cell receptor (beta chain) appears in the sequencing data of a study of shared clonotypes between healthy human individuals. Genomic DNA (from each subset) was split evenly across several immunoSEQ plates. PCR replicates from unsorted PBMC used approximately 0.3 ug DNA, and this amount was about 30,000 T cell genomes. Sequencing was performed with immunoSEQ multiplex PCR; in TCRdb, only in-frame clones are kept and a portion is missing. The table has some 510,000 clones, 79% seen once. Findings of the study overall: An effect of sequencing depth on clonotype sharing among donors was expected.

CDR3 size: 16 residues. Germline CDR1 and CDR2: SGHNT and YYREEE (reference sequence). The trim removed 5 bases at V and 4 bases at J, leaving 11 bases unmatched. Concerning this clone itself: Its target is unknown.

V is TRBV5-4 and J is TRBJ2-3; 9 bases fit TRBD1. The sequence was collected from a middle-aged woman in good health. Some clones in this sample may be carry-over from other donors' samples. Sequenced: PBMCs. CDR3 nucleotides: TGTGCCAGCAGGAAACAGGGGGCCACCTCCTCAGATACGCAGTATTTT. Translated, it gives CASRKQGATSSDTQYF. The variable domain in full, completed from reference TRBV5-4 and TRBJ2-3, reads ETGVTQSPTHLIKTRGQQVTLRCSSQSGHNTVSWYQQALGQGPQFIFQYYREEENGRGNFPPRFSGLQFPNYSSELNVNALELDDSALYLCASRKQGATSSDTQYFGPGTRLTVL.